What follows is one T cell receptor (beta chain) and its context. The ends were cut back, 6 bases at V and 1 base at J, with 14 bases in the middle. Germline lookup yields CDR1 SGHDT and CDR2 YYEEEE. The CDR3 runs 14 residues. This sample was included in a study of early T cells in non-severe SARS-CoV-2 infection. The wider study: Sequencing of unsorted whole blood was done on bulk RNA, leaving chains unpaired.

Unique molecular identifiers were affixed to single, distinct cDNA molecules. From the 5' RACE reads, TCRdb called clonotypes with MiXCR, one entry per CDR3 protein. The sample contains fewer than 120,000 distinct CDR3 sequences, roughly 12% of which appear only once. The source was whole blood, collected at baseline. The receptor was derived from an adult who was a healthcare worker with PCR-confirmed SARS-CoV-2 infection or an uninfected control (not recorded which). The chain uses TRBV5-6 and TRBJ2-7; no clear D gene. The CDR3 coding sequence is TGTGCCAGCATCCTCACCGGTGGGTCCTACGAGCAGTACTTC. Amino acids: CASILTGGSYEQYF.